This TCR beta chain was sequenced in a study of technical replicates of blood from several donors. Assay used: immunoSEQ multiplex PCR; TCRdb lists only in-frame clones, some missing. The sample carries approximately 81,000 clones, about 81% recorded once. The CDR3 extends over 15 amino acids. From germline, CDR1 is SGHTA and CDR2 FQGNSA. V gave up 4 bases and J gave up 2 bases, with 11 bases separating them. Sequenced sample: PBMCs. The chain is built from TRBV7-2 and TRBJ2-2, with D maybe TRBD1 (5 bases). The receptor was isolated from a human donor in good health. Some clones in this sample may be carry-over from other donors' samples. In nucleotides, the CDR3 is TGTGCCAGCAGCTCCACCCAGGGTAACACCGGGGAGCTGTTTTTT. It codes for CASSSTQGNTGELFF.